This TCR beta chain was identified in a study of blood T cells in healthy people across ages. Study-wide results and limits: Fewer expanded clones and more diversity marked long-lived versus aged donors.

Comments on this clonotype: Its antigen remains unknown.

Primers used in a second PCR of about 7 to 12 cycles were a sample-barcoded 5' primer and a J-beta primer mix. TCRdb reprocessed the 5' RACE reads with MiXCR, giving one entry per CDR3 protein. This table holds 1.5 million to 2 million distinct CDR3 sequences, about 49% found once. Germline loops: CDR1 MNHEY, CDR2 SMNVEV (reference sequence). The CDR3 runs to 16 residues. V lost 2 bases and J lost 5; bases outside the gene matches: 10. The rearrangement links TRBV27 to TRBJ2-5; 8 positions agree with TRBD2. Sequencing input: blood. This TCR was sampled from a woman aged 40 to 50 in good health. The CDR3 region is CASSLRGLVGEETQYF. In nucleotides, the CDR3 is TGTGCCAGCAGTTTACGGGGACTAGTCGGCGAGGAGACCCAGTACTTC.